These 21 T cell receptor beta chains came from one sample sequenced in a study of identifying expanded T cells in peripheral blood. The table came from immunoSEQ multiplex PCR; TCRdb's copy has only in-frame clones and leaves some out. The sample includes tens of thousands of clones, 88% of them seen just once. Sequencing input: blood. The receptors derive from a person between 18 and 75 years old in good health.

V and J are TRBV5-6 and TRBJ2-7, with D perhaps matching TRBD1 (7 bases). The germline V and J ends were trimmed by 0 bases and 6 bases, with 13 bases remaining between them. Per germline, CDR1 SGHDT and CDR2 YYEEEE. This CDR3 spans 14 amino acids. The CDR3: CASSLVAGGSEQYF. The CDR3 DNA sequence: TGTGCCAGCAGCTTGGTGGCAGGGGGGTCCGAGCAGTACTTC.

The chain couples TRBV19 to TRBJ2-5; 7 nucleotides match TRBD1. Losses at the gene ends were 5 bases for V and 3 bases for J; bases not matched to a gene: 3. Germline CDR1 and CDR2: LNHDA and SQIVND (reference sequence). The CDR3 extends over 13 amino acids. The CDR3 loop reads CASSPGTEETQYF. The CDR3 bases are TGTGCCAGTAGTCCCGGGACAGAAGAGACCCAGTACTTC.

DNA for the CDR3: TGTGCCTGGAGTCTCGATATGAACACTGAAGCTTTCTTT. Residues: CAWSLDMNTEAFF. This rearrangement joins TRBV30 to TRBJ1-1; no reliable D call. CDR1 is GTSNPN, CDR2 SVGIG, per germline (reference sequence). This CDR3 has 13 amino acids. Trimming took off 2 bases at V and 0 bases at J, with 7 bases between the two ends. Filled out from reference TRBV30 and TRBJ1-1, the complete variable domain reads SQTIHQWPATLVQPVGSPLSLECTVEGTSNPNLYWYRQAAGRGLQLLFYSVGIGQISSEVPQNLSASRPQDRQFILSSKKLLLSDSGFYLCAWSLDMNTEAFFGQGTRLTVV.

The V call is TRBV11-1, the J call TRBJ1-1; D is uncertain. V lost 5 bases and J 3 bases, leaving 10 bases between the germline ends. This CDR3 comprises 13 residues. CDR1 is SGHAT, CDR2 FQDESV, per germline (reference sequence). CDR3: CASSETRDTEAFF. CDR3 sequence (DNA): TGTGCCAGCAGCGAAACCCGGGACACTGAAGCTTTCTTT.

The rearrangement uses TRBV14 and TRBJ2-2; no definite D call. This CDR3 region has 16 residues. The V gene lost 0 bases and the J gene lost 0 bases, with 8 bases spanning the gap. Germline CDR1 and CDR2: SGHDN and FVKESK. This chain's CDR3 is CASSQEGWTNTGELFF. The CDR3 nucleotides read TGTGCCAGCAGCCAAGAAGGGTGGACGAACACCGGGGAGCTGTTTTTT. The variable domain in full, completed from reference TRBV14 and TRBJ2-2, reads EAGVTQFPSHSVIEKGQTVTLRCDPISGHDNLYWYRRVMGKEIKFLLHFVKESKQDESGMPNNRFLAERTGGTYSTLKVQPAELEDSGVYFCASSQEGWTNTGELFFGEGSRLTVL.

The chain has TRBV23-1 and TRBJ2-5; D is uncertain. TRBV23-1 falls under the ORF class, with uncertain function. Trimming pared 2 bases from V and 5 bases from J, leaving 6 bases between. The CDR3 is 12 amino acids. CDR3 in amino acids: CASSQVSETQYF. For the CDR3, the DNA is TGCGCCAGCAGTCAAGTCTCGGAGACCCAGTACTTC.

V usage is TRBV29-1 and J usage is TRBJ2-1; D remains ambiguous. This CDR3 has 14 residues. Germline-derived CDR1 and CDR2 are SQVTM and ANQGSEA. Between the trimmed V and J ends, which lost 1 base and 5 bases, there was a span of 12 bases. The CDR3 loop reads CSVEVGRLNNEQFF. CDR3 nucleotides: TGCAGCGTTGAAGTCGGGCGCTTAAACAATGAGCAGTTCTTC.

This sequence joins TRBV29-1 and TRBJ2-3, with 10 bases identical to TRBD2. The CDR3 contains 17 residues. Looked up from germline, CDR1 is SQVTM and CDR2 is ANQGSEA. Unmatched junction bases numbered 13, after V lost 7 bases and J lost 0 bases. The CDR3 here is CSAWGTSGAQSTDTQYF. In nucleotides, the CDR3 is TGCAGCGCATGGGGAACTAGCGGGGCCCAGAGCACAGATACGCAGTATTTT.

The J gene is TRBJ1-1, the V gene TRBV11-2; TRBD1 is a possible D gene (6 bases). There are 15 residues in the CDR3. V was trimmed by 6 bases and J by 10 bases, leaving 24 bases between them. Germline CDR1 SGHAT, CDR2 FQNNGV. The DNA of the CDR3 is TGTGCCAGCAGACATAATACCCCAGGGGATCGGCCAGCTTTCTTT. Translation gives CASRHNTPGDRPAFF.

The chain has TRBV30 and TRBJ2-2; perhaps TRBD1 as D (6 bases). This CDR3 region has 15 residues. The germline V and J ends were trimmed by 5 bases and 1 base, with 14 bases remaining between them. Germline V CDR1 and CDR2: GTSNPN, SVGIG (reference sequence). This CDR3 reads CAWGSGVGNTGELFF. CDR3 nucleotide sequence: TGTGCCTGGGGCTCAGGGGTTGGGAACACCGGGGAGCTGTTTTTT.

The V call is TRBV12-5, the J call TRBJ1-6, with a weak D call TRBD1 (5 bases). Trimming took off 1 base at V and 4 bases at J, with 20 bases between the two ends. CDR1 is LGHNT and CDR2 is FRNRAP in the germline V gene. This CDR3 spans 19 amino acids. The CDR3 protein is CASGLGQGEPEAYNSPLHF. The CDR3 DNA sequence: TGTGCTAGTGGTTTGGGACAAGGGGAGCCCGAGGCGTATAATTCACCCCTCCACTTT.

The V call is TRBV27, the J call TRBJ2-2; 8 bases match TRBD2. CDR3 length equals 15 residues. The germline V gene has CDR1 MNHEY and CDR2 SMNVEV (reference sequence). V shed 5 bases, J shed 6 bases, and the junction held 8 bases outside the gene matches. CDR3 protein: CASSLSGVSSGELFF. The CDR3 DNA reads TGTGCCAGCAGTCTTAGCGGGGTTTCATCCGGGGAGCTGTTTTTT.

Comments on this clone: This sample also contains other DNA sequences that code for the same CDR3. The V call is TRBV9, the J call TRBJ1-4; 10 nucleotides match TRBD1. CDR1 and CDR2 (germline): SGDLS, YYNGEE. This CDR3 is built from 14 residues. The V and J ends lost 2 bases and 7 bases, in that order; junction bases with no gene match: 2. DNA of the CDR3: TGTGCCAGCAGCGTTGGGACAGGGGCTGAAAAACTGTTTTTT. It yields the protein CASSVGTGAEKLFF.

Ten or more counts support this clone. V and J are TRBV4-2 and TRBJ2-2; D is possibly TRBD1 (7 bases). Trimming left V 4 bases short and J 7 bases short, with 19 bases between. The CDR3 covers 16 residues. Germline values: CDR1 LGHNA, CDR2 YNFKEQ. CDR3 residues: CASSRGGGGQSGELFF. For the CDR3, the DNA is TGTGCCAGCAGCCGAGGTGGAGGGGGCCAGAGCGGGGAGCTGTTTTTT.

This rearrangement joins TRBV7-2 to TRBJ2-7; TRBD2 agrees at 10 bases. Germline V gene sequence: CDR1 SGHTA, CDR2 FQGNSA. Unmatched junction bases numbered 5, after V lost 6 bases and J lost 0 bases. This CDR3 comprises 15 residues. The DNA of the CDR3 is TGTGCCAGCAGTCTAGCGGGAGCTGCCTCCTACGAGCAGTACTTC. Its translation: CASSLAGAASYEQYF.

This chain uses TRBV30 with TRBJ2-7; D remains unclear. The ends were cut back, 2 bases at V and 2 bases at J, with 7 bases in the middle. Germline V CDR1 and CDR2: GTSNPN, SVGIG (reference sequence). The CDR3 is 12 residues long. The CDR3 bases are TGTGCCTGGAGTCAGGAACCCTACGAGCAGTACTTC. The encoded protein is CAWSQEPYEQYF.

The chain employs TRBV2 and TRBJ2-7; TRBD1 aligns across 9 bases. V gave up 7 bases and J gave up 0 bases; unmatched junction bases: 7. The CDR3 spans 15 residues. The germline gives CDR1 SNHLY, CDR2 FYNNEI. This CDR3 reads CASNTGTGYSYEQYF. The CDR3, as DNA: TGTGCCAGCAACACCGGGACAGGGTACTCCTACGAGCAGTACTTC.

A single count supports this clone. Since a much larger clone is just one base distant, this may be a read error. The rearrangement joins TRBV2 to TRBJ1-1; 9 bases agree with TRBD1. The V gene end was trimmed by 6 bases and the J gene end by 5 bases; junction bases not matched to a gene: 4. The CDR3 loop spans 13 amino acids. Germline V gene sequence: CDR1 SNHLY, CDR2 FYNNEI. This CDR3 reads CASSQTGGTEAFF. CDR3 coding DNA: TGTGCCAGCAGCCAGACAGGGGGGACTGAAGCTTTCTTT.

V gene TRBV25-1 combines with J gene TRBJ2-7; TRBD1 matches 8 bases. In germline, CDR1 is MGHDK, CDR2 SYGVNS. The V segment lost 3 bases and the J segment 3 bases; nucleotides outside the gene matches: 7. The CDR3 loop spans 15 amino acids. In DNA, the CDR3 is TGTGCCAGCAGTGACCCCCGACAGGGGAACTACGAGCAGTACTTC. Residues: CASSDPRQGNYEQYF.

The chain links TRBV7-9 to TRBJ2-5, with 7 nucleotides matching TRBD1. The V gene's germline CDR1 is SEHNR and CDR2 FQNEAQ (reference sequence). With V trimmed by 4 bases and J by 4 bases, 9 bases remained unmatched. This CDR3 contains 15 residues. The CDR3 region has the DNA TGTGCCAGCAGCTCAGGATCGACAGGGCTAGAGACCCAGTACTTC. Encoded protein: CASSSGSTGLETQYF. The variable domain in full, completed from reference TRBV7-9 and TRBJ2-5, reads DTGVSQNPRHKITKRGQNVTFRCDPISEHNRLYWYRQTLGQGPEFLTYFQNEAQLEKSRLLSDRFSAERPKGSFSTLEIQRTEQGDSAMYLCASSSGSTGLETQYFGPGTRLLVL.

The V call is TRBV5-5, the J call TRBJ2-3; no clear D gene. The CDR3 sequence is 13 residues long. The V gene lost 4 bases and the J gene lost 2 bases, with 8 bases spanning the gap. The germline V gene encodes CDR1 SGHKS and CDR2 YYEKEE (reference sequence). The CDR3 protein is CASSLQPTDTQYF. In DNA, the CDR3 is TGTGCCAGCAGCCTACAACCCACAGATACGCAGTATTTT.